This TCR beta chain was obtained from a study of tumor and adjacent non-tumor tissue in lung cancer. Study information: Each sample yielded 3.9 million or so productive TCRbeta reads on average. Study-level findings and limits: Top 100 clones took a larger repertoire share in normal lung.

Three rounds of nested PCR, following a modified ARM-PCR protocol, produced the TCRbeta library. MiXCR, applied by TCRdb to the multiplex PCR reads, yields one record per CDR3 protein. The repertoire includes 100,000 or so distinct CDR3 sequences, about 60% of them detected once, and roughly a fifth sits in the top ten. No cell sorting was done before RNA was extracted from the tissue. This non-tumor lung sample came from over 3 cm beyond the tumor edge. The sample holds one count of this clonotype. Its antigen is as yet unknown. As the CDR3 is not closed by the conserved phenylalanine or tryptophan, this likely results from a read error. The TCR sequence derives from a man aged 30-40 years with non-small cell lung cancer. The sequencing input was distant non-tumor lung tissue.

Here the CDR3 reads CASIQGFGNEQYI. The CDR3 DNA reads as TGTGCCAGCATACAGGGGTTTGGGAACGAACAGTACATC. The J gene is TRBJ2-7, the V gene TRBV7-3, with 7 bases lining up with TRBD1. This CDR3 has 13 residues. Germline V gene data show CDR1 as SGHTA and CDR2 as FQGTGA.